This is a list of T cell receptor beta chains from one sample in a study of identical twins. One entry per CDR3 protein results from TCRdb running MiXCR on the 5' RACE reads. The table lists 600,000 to 800,000 distinct CDR3 sequences, approximately 22% of them singletons. Separately, the same data were catalogued under a study of T cells expressing NK-cell markers.

Sequenced input: PBMCs. The origin of the receptors is a woman aged 18-29 years in good health. The CDR3 runs from the conserved cysteine through the conserved F or W. A D gene is named only where the DNA matches it firmly. Not every row has a clone size; where given, it reads once, few, many or a size class.

J gene,clone size,V gene,D gene,CDR3 length,CDR3 protein,CDR3 DNA
TRBJ2-6,once,TRBV10-3,-,16,CAISGPEGSGANVLTF,TGTGCCATCAGTGGCCCTGAGGGCTCTGGGGCCAACGTCCTGACTTTC
TRBJ1-1,few,TRBV4-3,-,15,CASSQVGGGHTEAFF,TGCGCCAGCAGCCAAGTTGGCGGGGGCCACACTGAAGCTTTCTTT
TRBJ2-2,-,TRBV2,TRBD2,14,CASLGAGSTGELFF,TGTGCCAGCTTAGGAGCGGGGAGCACCGGGGAGCTGTTTTTT
TRBJ1-2,few,TRBV29-1,-,11,CSGAGSGGYTF,TGCAGCGGAGCAGGGTCCGGTGGCTACACCTTC
TRBJ2-3,-,TRBV20-1,TRBD2,14,CSARPSGGTDTQYF,TGCAGTGCTAGGCCTAGCGGGGGCACAGATACGCAGTATTTT
TRBJ2-7,-,TRBV20-1,-,13,CSAGDPRSYEQYF,TGCAGTGCTGGGGACCCAAGGTCCTACGAGCAGTACTTC
TRBJ1-1,few,TRBV6-5,-,12,CASTDRSVGAFF,TGTGCCAGCACCGACAGGTCGGTAGGGGCTTTCTTT
TRBJ1-1,many,TRBV29-1,-,11,CSVGSGAEAFF,TGCAGCGTTGGGAGTGGGGCTGAAGCTTTCTTT
TRBJ1-5,-,TRBV15,-,15,CATSIRTEGRQPQHF,TGTGCCACCAGCATTCGGACAGAAGGTCGACAGCCCCAGCATTTT
TRBJ2-7,-,TRBV28,-,13,CASSLTATYEQYF,TGTGCCAGCAGTCTGACAGCTACCTACGAGCAGTACTTC
TRBJ2-1,few,TRBV20-1,-,14,CSSGALASYNEQFF,TGCAGCTCCGGGGCGTTAGCCTCCTACAATGAGCAGTTCTTC
TRBJ1-2,-,TRBV7-2,-,14,CASSSREPWYGYTF,TGTGCCAGCAGCTCCAGGGAACCATGGTATGGCTACACCTTC
TRBJ2-1,few,TRBV10-1,-,12,CASSGDINEQFF,TGCGCCAGCAGTGGGGACATCAATGAGCAGTTCTTC
TRBJ2-3,-,TRBV7-8,-,14,CASSSLTRRDTQYF,TGTGCCAGCAGCTCTCTCACACGCAGGGATACGCAGTATTTT
TRBJ1-5,-,TRBV10-3,-,14,CAAGPLGGNQPQHF,TGTGCCGCCGGCCCGCTGGGAGGCAATCAGCCCCAGCATTTT
TRBJ1-1,many,TRBV12-3/TRBV12-4,-,12,CASSLRGTEAFF,TGTGCCAGCAGTTTACGCGGGACAGAAGCTTTCTTT
TRBJ2-1,few,TRBV5-1,-,12,CASRVGLNEQFF,TGCGCCAGCAGGGTGGGCCTCAATGAGCAGTTCTTC
TRBJ2-5,few,TRBV12-5,TRBD2,16,CASERPVAGAGETQYF,TGTGCTAGTGAACGTCCCGTAGCGGGAGCGGGGGAGACCCAGTACTTC
TRBJ2-7,-,TRBV9,TRBD2,15,CASSPRVAGTYEQYF,TGTGCCAGCAGCCCACGGGTAGCGGGGACCTACGAGCAGTACTTC
TRBJ1-5,few,TRBV29-1,-,14,CSVGGNRAGQPQHF,TGCAGCGTTGGGGGGAACAGGGCGGGTCAGCCCCAGCATTTT
TRBJ2-7,-,TRBV20-1,TRBD2,18,CSAPGTSGREGTVYEQYF,TGCAGTGCGCCAGGGACTAGCGGGAGGGAGGGGACTGTCTACGAGCAGTACTTC
TRBJ2-1,-,TRBV12-3/TRBV12-4,TRBD2,13,CASREAGPNEQFF,TGTGCCAGCAGGGAAGCGGGACCCAATGAGCAGTTCTTC
TRBJ2-7,many,TRBV5-6,TRBD1,16,CASSSTGGSYPYEQYF,TGTGCCAGCAGCTCGACAGGGGGTTCGTATCCCTACGAGCAGTACTTC
TRBJ1-1,-,TRBV7-9,-,14,CASSPPQGNTEAFF,TGTGCCAGCAGCCCCCCCCAGGGGAACACTGAAGCTTTCTTT
TRBJ2-7,-,TRBV21-1,-,16,CASSKASCGGVYEQYF,TGTGCCAGCAGCAAAGCGTCTTGTGGCGGGGTCTACGAGCAGTACTTC
TRBJ2-2,-,TRBV6-1,-,13,CASSVGEAGELFF,TGTGCCAGCAGTGTCGGTGAAGCCGGGGAGCTGTTTTTT
TRBJ2-3,few,TRBV11-2,-,17,CASSSQSEDIWPDTQYF,TGTGCCAGCAGCTCCCAGTCTGAGGACATATGGCCAGATACGCAGTATTTT
TRBJ1-5,many,TRBV12-3/TRBV12-4,-,15,CASSPDRYSNQPQHF,TGTGCCAGCAGCCCCGATAGATATAGCAATCAGCCCCAGCATTTT
TRBJ2-4,few,TRBV12-3/TRBV12-4,-,13,CASGEVAKNIQYF,TGTGCCAGCGGAGAGGTAGCCAAAAACATTCAGTACTTC
TRBJ2-7,-,TRBV5-5,-,15,CASSLQRQVLYEQYF,TGTGCCAGCAGCTTGCAGCGACAGGTACTCTACGAGCAGTACTTC
TRBJ1-1,many,TRBV20-1,-,15,CSARDSTEMNTEAFF,TGCAGTGCTAGAGATTCAACAGAAATGAACACTGAAGCTTTCTTT